What follows are 25 T cell receptor beta chains derived from one specimen sequenced in a study of tumor T cells in aggressive B-cell lymphoma. Clones were read by immunoSEQ multiplex PCR, and TCRdb kept only the in-frame ones, dropping some. The sample shows some 5,900 clones, 70% to 85% of them seen only once. Sequencing used tumor tissue. The receptors come from an adult with diffuse large B cell lymphoma.

Turning to this clone: The identical CDR3 is also encoded by other nucleotide sequences in the sample. The chain combines TRBV9 with TRBJ2-7; TRBD2 matches 8 bases. This CDR3 comprises 16 residues. Germline loops: CDR1 SGDLS, CDR2 YYNGEE. V lost 4 bases, J lost 1 base, and 10 bases stayed unmatched. CDR3 in DNA: TGTGCCAGCAGCCCCCAGGTATTAGCGGGATCCTACGAGCAGTACTTC. It yields the protein CASSPQVLAGSYEQYF. The full variable domain, rest sourced from reference TRBV9 and TRBJ2-7, is DSGVTQTPKHLITATGQRVTLRCSPRSGDLSVYWYQQSLDQGLQFLIQYYNGEERAKGNILERFSAQQFPDLHSELNLSSLELGDSALYFCASSPQVLAGSYEQYFGPGTRLTVT.

This rearrangement joins TRBV29-1 to TRBJ2-5; D perhaps matches TRBD2 (5 bases). This CDR3 has 16 residues. V was cut by 1 base and J by 4 bases, with 19 bases left in between. Germline-derived CDR1 and CDR2 are SQVTM and ANQGSEA. CDR3 in DNA: TGCAGCGTTGAAGGCCACCTCGAAGGGAGCAGAGAGACCCAGTACTTC. The encoded protein is CSVEGHLEGSRETQYF.

The chain uses TRBV5-4 and TRBJ2-1, with TRBD1 identical over 10 bases. The CDR3 length is 15 residues. Germline values: CDR1 SGHNT, CDR2 YYREEE (reference sequence). After removal of 4 bases from V and 2 bases from J, the junction contained 3 bases not matched to a gene. The CDR3 protein is CASSADRGTYNEQFF. The CDR3 nucleotides are TGTGCCAGCAGCGCGGACAGGGGGACCTACAATGAGCAGTTCTTC.

This chain links TRBV28 with TRBJ2-5; possibly TRBD2 for D (5 bases). Germline V gene sequence: CDR1 MDHEN, CDR2 SYDVKM. The V end lost 2 bases, the J end lost 7 bases, and 11 bases lay between the germline ends. The CDR3 runs to 13 residues. CDR3 in amino acids: CASSLGLSGTQYF. As DNA, the CDR3 is TGTGCCAGCAGTTTAGGACTCTCGGGGACCCAGTACTTC.

The rearrangement uses TRBV5-4 and TRBJ2-7; 9 positions match TRBD1. CDR1 and CDR2 (germline): SGHNT, YYREEE (reference sequence). Trimming removed 4 bases from V and 2 bases from J; junction bases left unmatched: 4. The CDR3 has 14 residues. CDR3 residues: CASSPGTGPYEQYF. The CDR3 nucleotides are TGTGCCAGCAGCCCCGGGACAGGGCCCTACGAGCAGTACTTC.

The V call is TRBV7-8, the J call TRBJ1-2; 8 bases are shared with TRBD1. After removal of 2 bases from V and 7 bases from J, the junction contained 15 bases not matched to a gene. The CDR3 runs to 17 residues. Germline values: CDR1 SGHVS, CDR2 FQNEAQ. DNA for the CDR3: TGTGCCAGCAGCTTAAGGGACAGGCGTAGGTATCTTCGTGGCTACACCTTC. It encodes CASSLRDRRRYLRGYTF. Supplemented by reference TRBV7-8 and TRBJ1-2, the full variable domain reads GAGVSQSPRYKVAKRGQDVALRCDPISGHVSLFWYQQALGQGPEFLTYFQNEAQLDKSGLPSDRFFAERPEGSVSTLKIQRTQQEDSAVYLCASSLRDRRRYLRGYTFGSGTRLTVV.

This clone occurred once. In DNA form, the CDR3 reads TGTGCCAGCAGGAAGGACTTATCTTACAATGAGCAGTTCTTC. Translated: CASRKDLSYNEQFF. This chain connects TRBV6-1 to TRBJ2-1; the D gene is possibly TRBD2 (5 bases). V was clipped by 6 bases and J by 4 bases, with 13 bases between them. This CDR3 is 14 amino acids long. From germline, CDR1 is MNHNS and CDR2 SASEGT.

The chain links TRBV7-9 to TRBJ1-4; unclear D gene. The V gene lost 7 bases and the J gene lost 7 bases, with 13 bases spanning the gap. CDR1 SEHNR and CDR2 FQNEAQ come from the germline V gene (reference sequence). This CDR3 contains 13 residues. The CDR3 DNA reads TGTGCCAGCAAATCCGGGCGGGTTGAAAAACTGTTTTTT. As protein: CASKSGRVEKLFF.

The chain recombines TRBV9 with TRBJ2-7, with 11 bases fitting TRBD2. Per germline, CDR1 SGDLS and CDR2 YYNGEE. The J segment lost 2 bases and the V segment lost 0 bases, leaving 1 base of the junction unmatched. The CDR3 is 15 residues long. This CDR3 reads CASSVGLAGPYEQYF. CDR3 in DNA: TGTGCCAGCAGCGTAGGACTAGCGGGACCCTACGAGCAGTACTTC.

The rearrangement joins TRBV6-5 to TRBJ2-1; TRBD2 agrees at 11 bases. CDR3 length equals 13 residues. The V gene end was trimmed by 5 bases and the J gene end by 6 bases; junction bases not matched to a gene: 0. CDR1 and CDR2 from the germline V gene are MNHEY and SVGAGI. The CDR3 sequence is CASSGLAGNEQFF. CDR3 nucleotide sequence: TGTGCCAGCAGTGGACTAGCGGGCAATGAGCAGTTCTTC.

The rearrangement uses TRBV4-1 and TRBJ2-2; the D gene is possibly TRBD2 (6 bases). The length of the CDR3 is 16 residues. Germline V CDR1 and CDR2: MGHRA, YSYEKL. V lost 0 bases and J lost 5, with 13 bases in between. CDR3 region: CASSQELFAGTGELFF. The CDR3 DNA follows: TGCGCCAGCAGCCAAGAGCTATTCGCGGGGACCGGGGAGCTGTTTTTT.

The chain combines TRBV19 with TRBJ1-1; D is perhaps TRBD1 (5 bases). The CDR3 contains 12 residues. The V gene lost 3 bases and the J gene lost 8 bases, with 10 bases spanning the gap. The V gene's germline CDR1 is LNHDA and CDR2 SQIVND (reference sequence). The CDR3 coding sequence is TGTGCCAGTAGTATCGGCAGGGTAGAAGCTTTCTTT. This codes for CASSIGRVEAFF.

The chain couples TRBV28 to TRBJ2-2, with 10 bases fitting TRBD2. CDR3 length: 16 residues. V was pared by 4 bases and J by 1 base, with 3 bases of the junction left unmatched. Germline V CDR1 and CDR2: MDHEN, SYDVKM. The CDR3: CASSSTSGENTGELFF. The DNA for the CDR3 is TGTGCCAGCAGTTCAACTAGCGGGGAGAACACCGGGGAGCTGTTTTTT.

V is TRBV28 and J is TRBJ2-5, with a tentative D call TRBD2 (7 bases). Germline CDR1 is MDHEN and CDR2 is SYDVKM. V lost 6 bases to trimming and J lost 5 bases, with 19 bases between them. The CDR3 is made up of 15 amino acids. CDR3 protein: CASSFPGGGRETQYF. The CDR3 nucleotides read TGTGCCAGCAGCTTCCCCGGCGGGGGCCGGGAGACCCAGTACTTC.

The chain carries TRBV4-2 and TRBJ2-7, with TRBD2 matching 7 bases. The germline V gene has CDR1 LGHNA and CDR2 YNFKEQ. This CDR3 has 13 residues. With 8 bases clipped from V and 3 bases from J, the junction kept 7 bases outside the gene matches. The CDR3 region has the DNA TGTGCCAGCTGGGGGGGGGAGGGCTACGAGCAGTACTTC. It specifies CASWGGEGYEQYF.

The rearrangement joins TRBV7-9 to TRBJ2-3; D might be TRBD2 (6 bases). This CDR3 comprises 15 residues. Germline CDR1 reads SEHNR; CDR2 reads FQNEAQ (reference sequence). Trimming cost V 4 bases and J 6 bases, with 17 bases left between them. The CDR3 loop is CASSSPGAGTDTQYF. The CDR3 coding sequence is TGTGCCAGCAGCTCCCCTGGCGCGGGGACGGATACGCAGTATTTT. Full variable domain (rest looked up from reference TRBV7-9 and TRBJ2-3): DTGVSQNPRHKITKRGQNVTFRCDPISEHNRLYWYRQTLGQGPEFLTYFQNEAQLEKSRLLSDRFSAERPKGSFSTLEIQRTEQGDSAMYLCASSSPGAGTDTQYFGPGTRLTVL.

The chain links TRBV27 to TRBJ1-4; no clear D gene. Trimming took 5 bases from V and 2 from J, leaving 9 bases between them. Germline values: CDR1 MNHEY, CDR2 SMNVEV (reference sequence). The CDR3 extends over 14 amino acids. The DNA of the CDR3 is TGTGCCAGCAGTCCTTTGGCTACTAATGAAAAACTGTTTTTT. Its translation: CASSPLATNEKLFF.

The chain uses TRBV7-2 and TRBJ2-5, with 10 bases identical to TRBD2. The J call may not be correct, given that the DNA end is closer to TRBJ2-7. Germline V CDR1 and CDR2: SGHTA, FQGNSA. The CDR3 extends over 14 amino acids. DNA of the CDR3: TGTGCCAGCAGCTTGGGACTAGCGAACTACGAGCAGTACTTC. Amino acid sequence: CASSLGLANYEQYF.

This sequence joins TRBV4-2 and TRBJ2-3; D unresolved. The CDR3 extends over 15 amino acids. Trimming cost V 0 bases and J 2 bases, with 9 bases left between them. Germline V gives CDR1 LGHNA, CDR2 YNFKEQ. The chain's CDR3 is CASSQEGRNTDTQYF. The CDR3 nucleotides are TGTGCCAGCAGCCAAGAGGGCAGAAACACAGATACGCAGTATTTT.

J is TRBJ2-5 and V is TRBV5-1; D gene uncertain. The germline gives CDR1 SGHRS, CDR2 YFSETQ. V was shortened by 2 bases and J by 3 bases, with 8 bases between the two germline ends. This CDR3 is built from 13 residues. The CDR3 spells CASSLRVEETQYF. In nucleotides, the CDR3 is TGCGCCAGCAGCTTACGGGTTGAAGAGACCCAGTACTTC. The full variable domain, in which reference TRBV5-1 and TRBJ2-5 provide the parts outside the CDR3, is KAGVTQTPRYLIKTRGQQVTLSCSPISGHRSVSWYQQTPGQGLQFLFEYFSETQRNKGNFPGRFSGRQFSNSRSEMNVSTLELGDSALYLCASSLRVEETQYFGPGTRLLVL.

The chain is built from TRBV18 and TRBJ2-5, with 8 bases matching TRBD2. Losses at the gene ends were 1 base for V and 5 bases for J; bases not matched to a gene: 12. The V gene's germline CDR1 is KGHSH and CDR2 LQKENI. This CDR3 has 17 amino acids. The CDR3 loop reads CASSPRHGPGLVETQYF. DNA for the CDR3: TGTGCCAGCTCACCACGGCACGGACCGGGACTAGTGGAGACCCAGTACTTC.

This chain links TRBV27 with TRBJ2-5; perhaps TRBD1 as D (5 bases). V lost 1 base, J lost 3 bases, and 9 bases lay in between. The CDR3 spans 14 residues. The germline V gene encodes CDR1 MNHEY and CDR2 SMNVEV (reference sequence). CDR3 DNA sequence: TGTGCCAGCAGTTTATATGTAGGGGAAGAGACCCAGTACTTC. This translates into CASSLYVGEETQYF.

This chain uses TRBV7-2 with TRBJ1-5; no reliable D call. Germline-derived CDR1 and CDR2 are SGHTA and FQGNSA. V lost 0 bases and J lost 11, with 17 bases in between. The CDR3 length is 15 residues. For the CDR3, the DNA is TGTGCCAGCAGCTTAGCGCAGTCCGGGAGATCGGCCCAGCATTTT. Translating it yields CASSLAQSGRSAQHF.

This clone was detected only a few times. The J gene is TRBJ2-3, the V gene TRBV5-1; the D gene is possibly TRBD1 (5 bases). Looked up from germline, CDR1 is SGHRS and CDR2 is YFSETQ. Trimming left V 0 bases short and J 2 bases short, with 10 bases between. The CDR3 loop spans 15 amino acids. The CDR3 spells CASSLGQSITDTQYF. The CDR3 DNA follows: TGCGCCAGCAGCTTGGGACAGTCCATCACAGATACGCAGTATTTT.

This clone was counted between two and nine times. Written as DNA, the CDR3 is TGTGCCAGCAGCCCGGGACAGCCCCGCCAGCGGGAGCAGTTCTTC. Translated: CASSPGQPRQREQFF. This chain joins TRBV4-2 and TRBJ2-1, with 7 positions matching TRBD1. The ends lost 4 bases at V and 10 bases at J; junction bases unmatched: 13. The CDR3 loop spans 15 amino acids. Germline V gives CDR1 LGHNA, CDR2 YNFKEQ.